Shown below are 23 T cell receptor beta chains from a single sample sequenced in a study of shared clonotypes between healthy human individuals. Data came from immunoSEQ multiplex PCR; TCRdb stores just in-frame clones and leaves some out. The sample has millions of clones; around nine tenths are singletons. The specimen was naive CD4+ T cells sorted from blood. Subset noted: CD45RA+ positively selected. Source of these receptors: a man aged 18 to 30 in good health.

The chain joins TRBV30 to TRBJ2-1; D is unresolved. The CDR3 is 11 residues long. V lost 0 bases and J lost 15, with 12 bases in between. Germline CDR1 is GTSNPN and CDR2 is SVGIG (reference sequence). The CDR3 loop is CAWSVHPRGFF. DNA for the CDR3: TGTGCCTGGAGTGTACACCCGAGAGGGTTCTTC.

This chain joins TRBV13 and TRBJ2-5, with unresolved D. Germline V CDR1 and CDR2: PRHDT, FYEKMQ (reference sequence). The length of the CDR3 is 14 residues. The V gene lost 2 bases and the J gene lost 2 bases, with 9 bases spanning the gap. The CDR3 region has the DNA TGTGCCAGCAGCTTAATAGGCCCTCAAGAGACCCAGTACTTC. Amino acids: CASSLIGPQETQYF. Together with reference TRBV13 and TRBJ2-5, the CDR3 gives the full variable domain: AAGVIQSPRHLIKEKRETATLKCYPIPRHDTVYWYQQGPGQDPQFLISFYEKMQSDKGSIPDRFSAQQFSDYHSELNMSSLELGDSALYFCASSLIGPQETQYFGPGTRLLVL.

The chain recombines TRBV28 with TRBJ2-7; 10 bases align to TRBD2. Unmatched junction bases numbered 8, after V lost 4 bases and J lost 2 bases. This CDR3 has 16 amino acids. Germline loops: CDR1 MDHEN, CDR2 SYDVKM. The CDR3 DNA reads TGTGCCAGCAGTTCTTACGGGACTAGCGAGGCCTACGAGCAGTACTTC. Protein product: CASSSYGTSEAYEQYF.

The chain links TRBV6-5 to TRBJ2-7, with D unclear. With 6 bases removed from V and 8 bases from J, the gap between germline ends came to 11 bases. CDR1 MNHEY and CDR2 SVGAGI come from the germline V gene. This CDR3 is 11 amino acids long. CDR3: CASRLDVQQYF. CDR3 sequence (DNA): TGTGCCAGCAGACTTGACGTACAGCAGTACTTC.

CDR3 protein: CASRGQAPWETQYF. The DNA of the CDR3 is TGTGCCAGCCGAGGACAGGCCCCGTGGGAGACCCAGTACTTC. This sequence joins TRBV18 and TRBJ2-5; 7 nucleotides agree with TRBD1. With V trimmed by 8 bases and J by 5 bases, 11 bases remained unmatched. The CDR3 runs 14 residues. Germline CDR1 reads KGHSH; CDR2 reads LQKENI.

This chain links TRBV28 with TRBJ1-4; 9 nucleotides match TRBD1. V was pared by 7 bases and J by 8 bases, with 8 bases of the junction left unmatched. Germline CDR1 is MDHEN and CDR2 is SYDVKM. The CDR3 covers 14 residues. The CDR3 nucleotides read TGTGCCAGCACCCTGGGACAGGGCGGCGAAAAACTGTTTTTT. Translating gives CASTLGQGGEKLFF.

The chain uses TRBV5-4 and TRBJ1-2; D remains unclear. CDR1 and CDR2 from the germline V gene are SGHNT and YYREEE (reference sequence). The CDR3 contains 14 residues. V was trimmed by 0 bases and J by 3 bases, leaving 9 bases between them. The CDR3 bases are TGTGCCAGCAGCTTGGCTTGGGTGGACTATGGCTACACCTTC. Its protein product is CASSLAWVDYGYTF. Full variable domain (rest looked up from reference TRBV5-4 and TRBJ1-2): ETGVTQSPTHLIKTRGQQVTLRCSSQSGHNTVSWYQQALGQGPQFIFQYYREEENGRGNFPPRFSGLQFPNYSSELNVNALELDDSALYLCASSLAWVDYGYTFGSGTRLTVV.

This chain joins TRBV29-1 and TRBJ2-5; D is uncertain. CDR1 is SQVTM, CDR2 ANQGSEA, per germline. The CDR3 sequence is 14 residues long. Trimming stripped 2 bases from V and 1 base from J, with 11 bases between. The CDR3 sequence is CSVERPGFQETQYF. The CDR3 DNA reads TGCAGCGTTGAAAGACCGGGTTTCCAAGAGACCCAGTACTTC. The full variable domain, with the rest looked up from reference TRBV29-1 and TRBJ2-5, is SAVISQKPSRDICQRGTSLTIQCQVDSQVTMMFWYRQQPGQSLTLIATANQGSEATYESGFVIDKFPISRPNLTFSTLTVSNMSPEDSSIYLCSVERPGFQETQYFGPGTRLLVL.

The chain has TRBV6-5 and TRBJ1-4; 12 nucleotides align to TRBD1. This CDR3 has 15 amino acids. Looked up from germline, CDR1 is MNHEY and CDR2 is SVGAGI. The J segment lost 8 bases and the V segment lost 5 bases, leaving 6 bases of the junction unmatched. CDR3 in amino acids: CASSAGTGGREKLFF. The CDR3 region has the DNA TGTGCCAGCAGTGCCGGGACAGGGGGCAGGGAAAAACTGTTTTTT.

The V call is TRBV9, the J call TRBJ2-5; no definite D call. Looked up from germline, CDR1 is SGDLS and CDR2 is YYNGEE. This CDR3 spans 15 amino acids. V lost 0 bases and J 3 bases, leaving 12 bases between the germline ends. In DNA form, the CDR3 reads TGTGCCAGCAGCGTAGCTTTGACTCCTAAAGAGACCCAGTACTTC. The encoded protein is CASSVALTPKETQYF.

The rearrangement uses TRBV6-1 and TRBJ2-5; TRBD2 matches 11 bases. This CDR3 has 14 amino acids. V dropped 9 bases and J dropped 2; count of bases not matched to a gene: 5. Germline V gene sequence: CDR1 MNHNS, CDR2 SASEGT. The CDR3 sequence: CASRASGGQETQYF. The CDR3 coding sequence is TGTGCCAGTCGCGCTAGCGGGGGGCAAGAGACCCAGTACTTC.

The chain links TRBV6-5 to TRBJ2-3; 7 bases are shared with TRBD1. Trimming took 2 bases from V and 10 from J; bases not matched to a gene: 6. Looked up from germline, CDR1 is MNHEY and CDR2 is SVGAGI. This CDR3 is 13 amino acids long. Written as DNA, the CDR3 is TGTGCCAGCAGTTACGATAGACAGGGAGCGCAGTATTTT. Protein product: CASSYDRQGAQYF.

This chain uses TRBV30 with TRBJ1-2, with D possibly matching TRBD1 (6 bases). The V and J ends lost 4 bases and 8 bases respectively, with 11 bases between them. Per germline, CDR1 GTSNPN and CDR2 SVGIG (reference sequence). The CDR3 consists of 11 residues. For the CDR3, the DNA is TGTGCCTGGAAGGGGGTCGGCGGCTACACCTTC. Protein: CAWKGVGGYTF.

The chain carries TRBV2 and TRBJ2-2; the D gene could be TRBD1 or TRBD2 (5 bases each). The length of the CDR3 is 13 residues. V was trimmed by 4 bases and J by 7 bases, leaving 10 bases between them. Germline V CDR1 and CDR2: SNHLY, FYNNEI. The CDR3 DNA reads as TGTGCCAGCAGTGTCGGGGCTATCGGGGAGCTGTTTTTT. It translates to CASSVGAIGELFF.

The CDR3 protein is CASSGRISSYNEQFF. CDR3 nucleotide sequence: TGTGCCAGCAGTGGACGGATTAGCTCCTACAATGAGCAGTTCTTC. The chain employs TRBV2 and TRBJ2-1; no clear D gene. Between the trimmed V and J ends, which lost 4 bases and 0 bases, there was a span of 10 bases. The germline CDR1 and CDR2 sequences are SNHLY and FYNNEI. The CDR3 extends over 15 amino acids.

The V call is TRBV6-5, the J call TRBJ2-7; D is possibly TRBD1 (6 bases). V lost 8 bases and J lost 5, with 16 bases in between. The V gene's germline CDR1 is MNHEY and CDR2 SVGAGI. This CDR3 is built from 13 residues. CDR3 sequence: CASYPGPGDEQYF. CDR3 nucleotides: TGTGCCAGCTATCCGGGGCCAGGGGACGAGCAGTACTTC.

The chain joins TRBV5-6 to TRBJ1-5; no clear D gene. Germline assignment: CDR1 SGHDT and CDR2 YYEEEE. The CDR3 length is 14 residues. Trimming took 4 bases from V and 3 from J, leaving 11 bases between them. This chain's CDR3 is CASSGGRTNQPQHF. For the CDR3, the DNA is TGTGCCAGCAGCGGAGGACGGACCAATCAGCCCCAGCATTTT.

The rearrangement joins TRBV10-1 to TRBJ2-1; 12 bases align to TRBD1. The V gene end was trimmed by 4 bases and the J gene end by 7 bases; junction bases not matched to a gene: 11. In germline, CDR1 is WNHNN, CDR2 SYGVQD (reference sequence). This CDR3 is 17 amino acids long. CDR3 residues: CASSGSYGTGGSNEQFF. CDR3 DNA: TGCGCCAGCAGTGGATCCTACGGGACAGGGGGCTCGAATGAGCAGTTCTTC.

This rearrangement joins TRBV7-2 to TRBJ2-3; TRBD1 is a possible D gene (7 bases). The CDR3 sequence is 15 residues long. The V gene lost 1 base and the J gene lost 4 bases, with 12 bases spanning the gap. In germline, CDR1 is SGHTA, CDR2 FQGNSA. The CDR3 protein is CASSLDQGGADTQYF. The CDR3 DNA sequence: TGTGCCAGCAGCTTAGATCAGGGGGGAGCAGATACGCAGTATTTT.

The chain employs TRBV4-1 and TRBJ2-1; D is perhaps TRBD2 (5 bases). This CDR3 has 17 amino acids. V was trimmed by 2 bases and J by 2 bases, leaving 16 bases between them. Germline-derived CDR1 and CDR2 are MGHRA and YSYEKL. The CDR3 sequence: CASSQRTSGVTYNEQFF. The CDR3 DNA reads as TGCGCCAGCAGCCAAAGGACGAGCGGAGTTACCTACAATGAGCAGTTCTTC.

J is TRBJ1-2 and V is TRBV5-1, with no clear D. The CDR3 runs to 14 residues. Germline V gene lookup returns CDR1 SGHRS and CDR2 YFSETQ. Trimming cost V 0 bases and J 3 bases, with 9 bases left between them. DNA of the CDR3: TGCGCCAGCAGCTTGGAGCGGGGTGACTATGGCTACACCTTC. Translating gives CASSLERGDYGYTF.

The rearrangement uses TRBV19 and TRBJ2-2, with D unresolved. Between the trimmed V and J ends, which lost 9 bases and 0 bases, there was a span of 11 bases. This CDR3 spans 14 amino acids. Germline values: CDR1 LNHDA, CDR2 SQIVND (reference sequence). CDR3 bases: TGTGCCAGCGCCACGGCAGCGAACACCGGGGAGCTGTTTTTT. It is translated as CASATAANTGELFF.

The chain is built from TRBV11-1 and TRBJ2-1, with D uncertain. Germline V gives CDR1 SGHAT, CDR2 FQDESV (reference sequence). The CDR3 extends over 14 amino acids. V lost 5 bases to trimming and J lost 3 bases, with 11 bases between them. The CDR3: CASSPGSNYNEQFF. The CDR3 bases are TGTGCCAGCAGCCCAGGCTCCAACTACAATGAGCAGTTCTTC.